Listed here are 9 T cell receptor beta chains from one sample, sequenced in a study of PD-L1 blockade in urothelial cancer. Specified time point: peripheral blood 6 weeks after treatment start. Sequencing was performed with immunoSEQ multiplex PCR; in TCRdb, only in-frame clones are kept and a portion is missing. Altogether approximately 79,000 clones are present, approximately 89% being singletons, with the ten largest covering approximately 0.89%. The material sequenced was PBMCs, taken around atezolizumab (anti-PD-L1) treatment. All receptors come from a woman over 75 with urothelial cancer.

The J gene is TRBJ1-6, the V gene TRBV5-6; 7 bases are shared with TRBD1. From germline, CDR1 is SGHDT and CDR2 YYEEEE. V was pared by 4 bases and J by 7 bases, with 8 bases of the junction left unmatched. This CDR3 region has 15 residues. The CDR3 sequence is CASSNGQAGNSPLHF. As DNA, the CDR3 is TGTGCCAGCAGCAATGGACAGGCCGGGAATTCACCCCTCCACTTT.

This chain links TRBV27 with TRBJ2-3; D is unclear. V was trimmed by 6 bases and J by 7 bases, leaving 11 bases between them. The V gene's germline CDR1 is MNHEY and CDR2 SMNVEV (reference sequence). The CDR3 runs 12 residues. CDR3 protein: CASRLKRHTQYF. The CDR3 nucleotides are TGTGCCAGCAGGTTAAAGAGGCATACGCAGTATTTT.

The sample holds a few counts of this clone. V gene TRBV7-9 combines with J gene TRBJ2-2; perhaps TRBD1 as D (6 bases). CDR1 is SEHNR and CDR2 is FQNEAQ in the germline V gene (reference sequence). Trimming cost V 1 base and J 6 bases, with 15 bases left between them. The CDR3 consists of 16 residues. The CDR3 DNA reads TGTGCCAGCAGCTTAGGACCTTCAGGGGTGTCCGGGGAGCTGTTTTTT. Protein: CASSLGPSGVSGELFF. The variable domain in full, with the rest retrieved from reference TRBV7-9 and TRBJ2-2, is DTGVSQNPRHKITKRGQNVTFRCDPISEHNRLYWYRQTLGQGPEFLTYFQNEAQLEKSRLLSDRFSAERPKGSFSTLEIQRTEQGDSAMYLCASSLGPSGVSGELFFGEGSRLTVL.

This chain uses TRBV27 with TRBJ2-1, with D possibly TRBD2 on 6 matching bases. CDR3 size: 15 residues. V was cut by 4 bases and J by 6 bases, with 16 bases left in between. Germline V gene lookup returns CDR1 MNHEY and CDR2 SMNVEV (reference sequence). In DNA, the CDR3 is TGTGCCAGCAGTTCCCCCTCCGGGAGATCCAATGAGCAGTTCTTC. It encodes CASSSPSGRSNEQFF.

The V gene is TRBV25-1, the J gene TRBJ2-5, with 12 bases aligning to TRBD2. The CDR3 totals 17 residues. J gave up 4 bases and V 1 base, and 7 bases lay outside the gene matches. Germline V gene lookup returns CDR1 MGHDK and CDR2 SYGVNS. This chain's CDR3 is CASSEFGLAGLGETQYF. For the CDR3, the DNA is TGTGCCAGCAGTGAATTTGGACTAGCGGGATTGGGAGAGACCCAGTACTTC.

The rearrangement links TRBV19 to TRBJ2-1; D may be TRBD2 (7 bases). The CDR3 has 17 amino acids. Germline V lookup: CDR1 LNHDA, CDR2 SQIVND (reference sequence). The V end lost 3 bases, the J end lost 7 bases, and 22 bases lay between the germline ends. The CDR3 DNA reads TGTGCCAGTAGTATCAGGGGAGGCGGGAGTCGGCTGAATGAGCAGTTCTTC. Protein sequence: CASSIRGGGSRLNEQFF.

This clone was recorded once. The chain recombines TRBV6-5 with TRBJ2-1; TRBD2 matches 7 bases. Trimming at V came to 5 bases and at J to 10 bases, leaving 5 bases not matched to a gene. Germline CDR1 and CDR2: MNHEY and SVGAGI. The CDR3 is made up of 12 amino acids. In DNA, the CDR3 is TGTGCCAGCAGTACGGGGGGTTGGGAGCAGTTCTTC. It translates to CASSTGGWEQFF.

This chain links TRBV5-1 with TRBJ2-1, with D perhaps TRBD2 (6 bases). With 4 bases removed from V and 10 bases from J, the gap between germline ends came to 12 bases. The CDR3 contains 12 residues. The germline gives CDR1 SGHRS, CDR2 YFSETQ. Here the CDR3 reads CASSVYREEQFF. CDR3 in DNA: TGCGCCAGCAGCGTTTACCGGGAGGAGCAGTTCTTC.

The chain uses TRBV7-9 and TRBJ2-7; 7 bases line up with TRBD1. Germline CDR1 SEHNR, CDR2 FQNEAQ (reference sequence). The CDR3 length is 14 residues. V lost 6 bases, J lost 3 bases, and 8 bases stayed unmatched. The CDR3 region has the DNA TGTGCCAGCAGGCCCTCCCAGGGGGTCTACGAGCAGTACTTC. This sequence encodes CASRPSQGVYEQYF.